This T cell receptor (beta chain) was captured by sequencing in a study of blood T cell repertoires in COVID-19 (dated by TCRdb to the early 2020s). Looking at the study overall: Samples covering the acute and convalescent phases of COVID-19 were provided by collaborators in the United States, Italy and Spain. The samples were drawn from the first 160 participants of the ongoing ImmuneRACE study and from 1,254 subjects provided by 6 global collaborators. A freely available public database, intended as a resource for researchers studying the immune response to SARS-CoV-2, is where the repertoires were released. The prospective study material was composed of cDNA or gDNA derived from T cells, B-cell-depleted T cells, or PBMCs. Nearly every sample came with metadata listing a de-identified subject ID, COVID-19 status, age in years and sex. Where available, HLA class I and class II types were taken from metadata supplied by the sample provider and were not determined by assay-based typing. Deeply sampled blood TCRbeta repertoires from subjects exposed to, actively infected with, or recovered from COVID-19 were included in the dataset.

With respect to this clone: The antigen this receptor binds is unknown. Per-nucleotide qualities are absent, and no much larger clonotype sits a single base away.

TCRbeta CDR3 regions were amplified from genomic DNA using the immunoSEQ Assay, a bias-controlled multiplex PCR. In the paper's pipeline: Within the assay, amplification of reference gene primers was used to estimate how many nucleated cells each sample contained. To quantify the absolute abundance of each unique TCRbeta CDR3 rearrangement, sequence reads were collapsed and filtered. For each sample, productive Simpson clonality was calculated by taking the square root of Simpson's diversity index across productive rearrangements. TCRdb obtained this table from immuneACCESS and retained in-frame rearrangements with V and J assigned. These tables miss some clones; where compared with another copy, unresolved V genes account for less than half of the shortfall, and the remainder is unexplained. From that table come the V and J calls and clone size; the DNA was used to work out D and trimming. For this sample there are roughly 140,000 clones; about 80% appear just once. The ten most abundant clones make up roughly 6.5% of the sample.

Each collaborating institution followed its own protocols to collect whole blood in K2EDTA tubes. Collaborator samples were shipped for TCRbeta analysis as frozen whole blood, isolated PBMCs, or DNA extracted from either sample type. The paper as a whole reports these results and caveats: The amount of clinical and demographic metadata varied by source and participant and was provided uncurated.

Sequencing was carried out using peripheral blood. The TCR was taken from a human donor in a cohort sampled during active COVID-19.

The DNA reads TGTGCCAGCAGTGGTGCGGGAATTGGTAGGTCAGATACGCAGTATTTT. This sequence encodes CASSGAGIGRSDTQYF. The receptor chain draws on TRBV2 and TRBJ2-3; TRBD2 is a weak D gene call, 6 bases matching. Sequences SNHLY (CDR1) and FYNNEI (CDR2) are obtained from the germline V gene. Measured from the cysteine to the phenylalanine, the CDR3 is 16 residues long. Only the CDR3 part of the read is kept: 48 bases, read in frame from the first base. V and J lose 4 bases and 4 bases, and a span of 18 bases separates them. When the CDR3 is completed using the reference TRBV2 and TRBJ2-3 genes on either side, the full variable domain is EPEVTQTPSHQVTQMGQEVILRCVPISNHLYFYWYRQILGQKVEFLVSFYNNEISEKSEIFDDQFSVERPDGSNFTLKIRSTKLEDSAMYFCASSGAGIGRSDTQYFGPGTRLTVL.